This TCR beta chain stems from a study of blood T cell repertoires in COVID-19. Across the whole study: COVID-19 samples collected from the United States, Italy and Spain covered acute and convalescent phases. Sample material is recorded as cDNA or gDNA derived from T cells, B-cell-depleted T cells, or PBMCs.

Study processing details: Amplifying reference gene primers gave estimates of nucleated cell counts. TCRdb keeps only in-frame clones here, not all; method: immunoSEQ multiplex PCR. That table furnishes V, J and clone size, whereas the DNA furnished D and trimming. Of over 60,000 clones listed, around nine tenths were seen once; the top ten hold 2.5% to 3.5%. Per the germline V gene, CDR1 is SGHKS and CDR2 is YYEKEE (reference sequence). J lost 6 bases, V lost 4 bases, and 17 bases had no gene match. The CDR3 loop spans 18 amino acids. Material for sequencing was peripheral blood. V usage is TRBV5-5 and J usage is TRBJ2-1; 9 nucleotides match TRBD1. The source is a man between 65 and 80 years old with active or convalescent COVID-19. In DNA form, the CDR3 reads TGTGCCAGCAGCCCGAAAACAGGGGGCCTTTTTCTAACCAATGAGCAGTTCTTC. Amino acid sequence: CASSPKTGGLFLTNEQFF.